The clone carrying this T cell receptor beta chain was seen a few times. The data originate from a study of blood T cell repertoires in COVID-19. Study details: Both acute and convalescent COVID-19 samples were obtained from the United States, Italy and Spain. Sources were T cells, B-cell-depleted T cells, or PBMCs; the material itself was cDNA or gDNA.

V dropped 1 base and J dropped 6; count of bases not matched to a gene: 5. CDR1 and CDR2 from the germline V gene are SGHTA and FQGNSA. CDR3 length: 14 amino acids. In the original analysis: Estimation of nucleated cell counts was performed using reference gene primer amplification. Some clones are missing from TCRdb's copy, which holds only in-frame ones; the method was immunoSEQ multiplex PCR. V, J and clone size derive from that table, while D and trimming were established from the DNA sequence. In the table there are around 180,000 clones, around 80% of which are singletons. One Seattle source followed patients from active infection through their disease course.

The rearrangement joins TRBV7-2 to TRBJ2-7, with TRBD1 identical over 8 bases. The specimen sequenced was peripheral blood. This sequence originates from a woman older than 75 with COVID-19, enrolled during active disease. The CDR3 DNA is TGTGCCAGCAGCTTAGTTGACAGGGGTGGCGAGCAGTACTTC. Translated, it gives CASSLVDRGGEQYF. The full variable domain, in which reference TRBV7-2 and TRBJ2-7 provide the parts outside the CDR3, is GAGVSQSPSNKVTEKGKDVELRCDPISGHTALYWYRQSLGQGLEFLIYFQGNSAPDKSGLPSDRFSAERTGGSVSTLTIQRTQQEDSAVYLCASSLVDRGGEQYFGPGTRLTVT.